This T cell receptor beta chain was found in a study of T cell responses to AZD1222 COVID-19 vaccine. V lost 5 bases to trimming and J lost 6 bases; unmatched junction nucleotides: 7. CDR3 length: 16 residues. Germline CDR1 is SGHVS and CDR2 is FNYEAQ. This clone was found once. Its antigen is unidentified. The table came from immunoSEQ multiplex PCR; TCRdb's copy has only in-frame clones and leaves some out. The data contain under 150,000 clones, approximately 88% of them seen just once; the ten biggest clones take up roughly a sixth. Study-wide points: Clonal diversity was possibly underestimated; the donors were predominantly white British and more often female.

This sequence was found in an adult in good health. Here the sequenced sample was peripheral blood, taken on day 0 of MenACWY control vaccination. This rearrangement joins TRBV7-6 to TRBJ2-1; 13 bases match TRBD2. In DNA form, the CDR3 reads TGTGCCAGCAGCAACCTACTAGCGGGAGGGTCCAATGAGCAGTTCTTC. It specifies CASSNLLAGGSNEQFF.